The T cell receptor beta chain described here comes from a study of beta chain features in type 1 diabetes. Study-wide results and caveats: The naive, central memory and Treg TCRB repertoires looked more alike in patients than they did in healthy donors. For Type 1 diabetes patients, all four CD4+ subsets carried TCRB CDR3s that were moderately but significantly shorter.

Only one heparinised blood draw was taken per donor, and its volume averaged approximately 0.11 L. Sequencing targeted expressed TCRB transcripts, as all isolated RNA had been reverse transcribed. Method: immunoSEQ multiplex PCR; TCRdb's copy keeps in-frame clones and lacks some. The sample holds roughly 610,000 clones, less than 20% seen once. Deletions cut 5 bases from V and 4 bases from J, with 17 bases between. From germline, CDR1 is SGHTA and CDR2 FQGNSA. The CDR3 loop spans 15 amino acids. This clone was picked up a small number of times. Antigen specificity is unknown. The chain is built from TRBV7-2 and TRBJ1-2; no reliable D call. This TCR was sampled from a man aged 18 to 35 in good health. Sample: naive CD4+ T cells from blood. The CDR3 DNA follows: TGTGCCAGCAGCCACGGACGGAAGATAGGCTATGGCTACACCTTC. Translating gives CASSHGRKIGYGYTF.